The 9 T cell receptor beta chains reported below all come from one sample, sequenced in a study of regulatory T cells in long-lasting Graves disease (dated by TCRdb to the early 2020s). Sample time point, as interpreted from the label and publication: newly diagnosed GD, antithyroid drugs for less than 3 months. For both TCR sequencing and RNA sequencing, RNA was extracted from PBMCs using TRIzol. Receptor libraries were prepared by multiplex PCR. Sequencing relied on an Illumina HiSeq 4000. To build TCR beta libraries, CDR3 regions were amplified by Arm-PCR using iRepertoire HTBI primers. The raw public data were reprocessed by TCRdb itself: fastp quality trimming at Q25, MiXCR clonotype calling, in-frame beta chains only. Each record represents a unique CDR3 protein, reported with the most common genes and DNA among its rows. Across this sample there are about 370,000 distinct CDR3 sequences, with about 16% seen only once. About 20% of the sample lies in the top ten.

Source: peripheral blood mononuclear cells (PBMCs), taken at new diagnosis, from a patient treated with antithyroid drugs. All receptors come from a female donor with Graves disease.

This clonotype was found many times. Here the CDR3 reads CASRPGSNTQYF. Here the CDR3 DNA reads TGTGCCAGCAGACCAGGGTCAAATACGCAGTATTTT. This chain joins TRBV28 and TRBJ2-3, with D possibly TRBD1 on 5 matching bases. This CDR3 contains 12 residues. The germline CDR1 and CDR2 sequences are MDHEN and SYDVKM. V was shortened by 6 bases and J by 7 bases, with 11 bases between the two germline ends.

The sample holds one count of this clonotype. This likely reflects a read error, since a far larger clone is one base away. The J gene is TRBJ1-1, the V gene TRBV11-3; D is undetermined. CDR1 and CDR2 (germline): SGHNT, YENEEA. The CDR3 runs to 12 residues. The CDR3 DNA sequence: TGTGCCAACAGCCCACTTTTGAATGAAGCTTTCTTT. This translates into CANSPLLNEAFF.

In its sample, this clonotype was seen once. CDR3 in amino acids: CASTPTGQGDNYGYTF. The CDR3 nucleotides read TGTGCCAGCACTCCAACGGGACAGGGGGATAACTATGGCTACACCTTC. The chain couples TRBV7-9 to TRBJ1-2; the match to TRBD1 covers 11 bases. V shed 7 bases and J 1 base; nucleotides not matched to a gene: 8. Germline CDR1 is SEHNR and CDR2 is FQNEAQ (reference sequence). The CDR3 is 16 amino acids.

Turning to this clonotype: The junction departs from germline at one end; a sequencing error may be responsible. The chain recombines TRBV27 with TRBJ2-1; a weak D match, TRBD1 (5 bases). CDR3 size: 13 residues. Germline V gene lookup returns CDR1 MNHEY and CDR2 SMNVEV (reference sequence). The CDR3, as DNA: TGTGTCAGCAGTTTATATGGGGCGGTGGAGCAGTTCTTC. Protein sequence: CVSSLYGAVEQFF.

This clonotype was picked up many times. The chain links TRBV27 to TRBJ1-5, with D possibly matching TRBD1 (5 bases). With 5 bases removed from V and 7 bases from J, the gap between germline ends came to 12 bases. The CDR3 sequence is 13 residues long. Germline lookup yields CDR1 MNHEY and CDR2 SMNVEV (reference sequence). CDR3 nucleotides: TGTGCCAGCAGTGTCCGGGGGGGGCAGCCCCAGCATTTT. Protein product: CASSVRGGQPQHF.

This clonotype was seen repeatedly, ten times or more. The chain employs TRBV6-5 and TRBJ1-4; D uncertain. V lost 0 bases and J 5 bases, leaving 10 bases between the germline ends. This CDR3 contains 15 residues. Per the germline V gene, CDR1 is MNHEY and CDR2 is SVGAGI. CDR3 nucleotides: TGTGCCAGCAGTTACTCGGAGGGAACCAATGAAAAACTGTTTTTT. This sequence encodes CASSYSEGTNEKLFF.

This clonotype was seen ten or more times. The chain is built from TRBV20-1 and TRBJ2-5; 12 bases are shared with TRBD2. CDR1 is DFQATT, CDR2 SNEGSKA, per germline (reference sequence). CDR3 length: 15 residues. The junction had 8 bases not matched to a gene; V was cut back by 4 bases and J by 5 bases. The CDR3 DNA reads as TGCAGTGCTATATACCTAGCGGGGGGGCCGGAGACCCAGTACTTC. Its translation is CSAIYLAGGPETQYF.

To note about this clonotype: A read error may explain this, as a much larger clone is one base away. This chain joins TRBV7-2 and TRBJ2-3; 12 bases map to TRBD2. The CDR3 is made up of 15 amino acids. V lost 5 bases to trimming and J lost 5 bases; unmatched junction nucleotides: 5. Germline V lookup: CDR1 SGHTA, CDR2 FQGNSA. CDR3: CASSPSGGGLDTQYF. Written as DNA, the CDR3 is TGTGCCAGCAGCCCTAGCGGGGGGGGCCTAGATACGCAGTATTTT.

This clonotype showed up many times. The V call is TRBV7-9, the J call TRBJ1-4; TRBD1 is a possible D gene (6 bases). V lost 5 bases to trimming and J lost 4 bases, with 14 bases between them. CDR1 is SEHNR, CDR2 FQNEAQ, per germline (reference sequence). This CDR3 has 15 residues. Written as DNA, the CDR3 is TGTGCCAGCAGCGGACACAGGGACCTTAATGAAAAACTGTTTTTT. Translating gives CASSGHRDLNEKLFF. The full variable domain, rest sourced from reference TRBV7-9 and TRBJ1-4, is DTGVSQNPRHKITKRGQNVTFRCDPISEHNRLYWYRQTLGQGPEFLTYFQNEAQLEKSRLLSDRFSAERPKGSFSTLEIQRTEQGDSAMYLCASSGHRDLNEKLFFGSGTQLSVL.